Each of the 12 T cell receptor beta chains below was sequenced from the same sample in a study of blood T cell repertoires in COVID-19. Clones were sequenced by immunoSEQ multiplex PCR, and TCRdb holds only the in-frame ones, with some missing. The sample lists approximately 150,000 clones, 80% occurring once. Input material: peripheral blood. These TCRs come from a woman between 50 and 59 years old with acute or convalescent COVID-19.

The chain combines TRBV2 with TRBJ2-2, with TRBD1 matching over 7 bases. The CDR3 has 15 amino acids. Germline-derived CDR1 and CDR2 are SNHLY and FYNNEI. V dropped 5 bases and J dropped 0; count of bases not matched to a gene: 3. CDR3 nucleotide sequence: TGTGCCAGCAGTCAACAGGGGCCGAACACCGGGGAGCTGTTTTTT. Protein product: CASSQQGPNTGELFF.

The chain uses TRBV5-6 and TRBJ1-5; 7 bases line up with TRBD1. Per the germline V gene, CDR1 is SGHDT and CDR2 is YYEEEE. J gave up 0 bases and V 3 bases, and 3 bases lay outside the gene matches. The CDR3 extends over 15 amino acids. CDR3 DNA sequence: TGTGCCAGCAGCTGGGGGACAGATAGCAATCAGCCCCAGCATTTT. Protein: CASSWGTDSNQPQHF. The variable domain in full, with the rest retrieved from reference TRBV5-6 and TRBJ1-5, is DAGVTQSPTHLIKTRGQQVTLRCSPKSGHDTVSWYQQALGQGPQFIFQYYEEEERQRGNFPDRFSGHQFPNYSSELNVNALLLGDSALYLCASSWGTDSNQPQHFGDGTRLSIL.

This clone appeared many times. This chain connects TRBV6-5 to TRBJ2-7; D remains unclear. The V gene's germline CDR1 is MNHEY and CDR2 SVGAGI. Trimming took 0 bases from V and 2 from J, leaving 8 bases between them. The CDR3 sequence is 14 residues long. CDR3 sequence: CASSYSRSTYEQYF. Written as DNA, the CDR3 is TGTGCCAGCAGTTACTCGAGATCTACCTACGAGCAGTACTTC.

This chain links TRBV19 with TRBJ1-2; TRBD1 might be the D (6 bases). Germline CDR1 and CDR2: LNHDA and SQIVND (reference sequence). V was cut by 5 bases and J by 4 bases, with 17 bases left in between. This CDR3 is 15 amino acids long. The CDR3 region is CASSWTVVPTYGYTF. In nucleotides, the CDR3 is TGTGCCAGTAGTTGGACAGTCGTCCCGACCTATGGCTACACCTTC. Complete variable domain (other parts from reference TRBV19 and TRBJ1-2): DGGITQSPKYLFRKEGQNVTLSCEQNLNHDAMYWYRQDPGQGLRLIYYSQIVNDFQKGDIAEGYSVSREKKESFPLTVTSAQKNPTAFYLCASSWTVVPTYGYTFGSGTRLTVV.

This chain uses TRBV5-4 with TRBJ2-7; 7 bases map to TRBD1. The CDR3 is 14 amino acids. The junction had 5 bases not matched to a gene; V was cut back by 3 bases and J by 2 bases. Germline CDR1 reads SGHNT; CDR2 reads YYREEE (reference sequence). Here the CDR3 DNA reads TGTGCCAGCAGCTCGGGACAGAGAGCCTACGAGCAGTACTTC. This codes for CASSSGQRAYEQYF.

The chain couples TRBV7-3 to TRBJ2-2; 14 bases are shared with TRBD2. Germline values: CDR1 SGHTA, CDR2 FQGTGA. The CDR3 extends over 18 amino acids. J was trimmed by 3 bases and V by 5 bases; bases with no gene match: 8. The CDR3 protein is CASSPRTSGGYHTGELFF. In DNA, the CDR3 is TGTGCCAGCAGCCCCCGGACTAGCGGGGGGTACCACACCGGGGAGCTGTTTTTT. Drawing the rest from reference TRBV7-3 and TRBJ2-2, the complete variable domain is GAGVSQTPSNKVTEKGKYVELRCDPISGHTALYWYRQSLGQGPEFLIYFQGTGAADDSGLPNDRFFAVRPEGSVSTLKIQRTERGDSAVYLCASSPRTSGGYHTGELFFGEGSRLTVL.

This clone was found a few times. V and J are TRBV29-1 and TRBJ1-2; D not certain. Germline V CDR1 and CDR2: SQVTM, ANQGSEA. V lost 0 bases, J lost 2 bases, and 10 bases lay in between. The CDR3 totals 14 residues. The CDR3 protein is CSVEDALPNYGYTF. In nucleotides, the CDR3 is TGCAGCGTTGAAGACGCCCTACCGAACTATGGCTACACCTTC.

Here the CDR3 DNA reads TGCGCCAGGGGACAGGGAAATACCCCTTATGGCTACACCTTC. It codes for CARGQGNTPYGYTF. The V and J genes are TRBV10-1 and TRBJ1-2, with TRBD1 matching over 9 bases. This CDR3 comprises 14 residues. The trim removed 9 bases at V and 5 bases at J, leaving 10 bases unmatched. The germline gives CDR1 WNHNN, CDR2 SYGVQD (reference sequence).

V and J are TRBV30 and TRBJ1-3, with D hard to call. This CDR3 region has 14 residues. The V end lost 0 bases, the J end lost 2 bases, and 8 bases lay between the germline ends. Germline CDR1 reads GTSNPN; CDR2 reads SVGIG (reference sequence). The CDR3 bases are TGTGCCTGGAGTGTACGGGGTACTGGAAACACCATATATTTT. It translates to CAWSVRGTGNTIYF.

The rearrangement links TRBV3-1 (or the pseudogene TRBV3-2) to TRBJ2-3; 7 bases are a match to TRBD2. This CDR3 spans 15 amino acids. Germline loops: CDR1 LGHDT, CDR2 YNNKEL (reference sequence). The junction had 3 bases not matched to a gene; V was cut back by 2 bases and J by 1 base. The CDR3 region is CASSQLGGGTDTQYF. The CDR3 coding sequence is TGTGCCAGCAGCCAACTGGGGGGGGGCACAGATACGCAGTATTTT.

CDR3 nucleotide sequence: TGTGCCAGCAGCCAAGATGCCAGCGGGGGAGAGACCCAGTACTTC. This translates into CASSQDASGGETQYF. The chain employs TRBV3-1 (or the pseudogene TRBV3-2) and TRBJ2-5; 8 nucleotides agree with TRBD2. Trimming cost V 0 bases and J 4 bases; bases outside gene matches: 4. The V gene's germline CDR1 is LGHDT and CDR2 YNNKEL (reference sequence). CDR3 length: 15 residues.

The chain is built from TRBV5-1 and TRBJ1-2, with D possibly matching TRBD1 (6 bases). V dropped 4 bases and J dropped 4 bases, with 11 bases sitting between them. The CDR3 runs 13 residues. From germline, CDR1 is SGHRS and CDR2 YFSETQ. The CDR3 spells CASSPGQSYGYTF. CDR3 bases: TGCGCCAGCAGCCCGGGACAAAGCTATGGCTACACCTTC.